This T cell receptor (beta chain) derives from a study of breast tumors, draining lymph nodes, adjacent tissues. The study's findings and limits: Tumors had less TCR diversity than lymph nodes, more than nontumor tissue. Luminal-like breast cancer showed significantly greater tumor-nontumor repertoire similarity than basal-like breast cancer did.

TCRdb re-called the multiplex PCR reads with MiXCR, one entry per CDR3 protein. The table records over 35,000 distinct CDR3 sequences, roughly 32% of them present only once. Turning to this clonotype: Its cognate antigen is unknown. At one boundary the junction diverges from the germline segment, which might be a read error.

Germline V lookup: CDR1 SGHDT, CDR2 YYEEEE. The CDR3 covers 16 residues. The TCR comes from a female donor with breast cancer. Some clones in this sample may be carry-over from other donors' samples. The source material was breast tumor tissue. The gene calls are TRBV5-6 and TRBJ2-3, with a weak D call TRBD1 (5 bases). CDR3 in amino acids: CASSLAAARVTGTQYF. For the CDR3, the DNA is TGTGCCAGCAGCTTGGCGGCAGCTCGAGTCACAGGTACGCAGTATTTT. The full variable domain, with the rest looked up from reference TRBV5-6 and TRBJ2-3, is DAGVTQSPTHLIKTRGQQVTLRCSPKSGHDTVSWYQQALGQGPQFIFQYYEEEERQRGNFPDRFSGHQFPNYSSELNVNALLLGDSALYLCASSLAAARVTGTQYFGPGTRLTVL.